This section outlines one T cell receptor beta chain sequence together with its context. These data come from a study of blood T cell repertoires in COVID-19. Study details: Acute and convalescent COVID-19 samples came from the United States, Italy and Spain. T cells, B-cell-depleted T cells, or PBMCs supplied cDNA or gDNA.

Trimming took 4 bases from V and 4 from J, leaving 13 bases between them. Per the germline V gene, CDR1 is LNHDA and CDR2 is SQIVND (reference sequence). The CDR3 has 15 amino acids. Original processing methods: The assay estimated nucleated cells by amplifying reference gene primers. Generated by immunoSEQ multiplex PCR, the TCRdb table keeps only in-frame clones and is missing some. That table supplies the V and J calls and clone size; D and trimming were determined from the DNA. Of roughly 130,000 clones in the sample, roughly 80% were seen once. V and J are TRBV19 and TRBJ2-2; D might be TRBD1 (7 bases). Sequenced material: peripheral blood. This clonotype originated in a woman aged 45-65 years with acute or convalescent COVID-19. The DNA for the CDR3 is TGTGCCAGTAGTACCCAGGGGGGCCTCACCGGGGAGCTGTTTTTT. This codes for CASSTQGGLTGELFF. Supplemented by reference TRBV19 and TRBJ2-2, the full variable domain reads DGGITQSPKYLFRKEGQNVTLSCEQNLNHDAMYWYRQDPGQGLRLIYYSQIVNDFQKGDIAEGYSVSREKKESFPLTVTSAQKNPTAFYLCASSTQGGLTGELFFGEGSRLTVL.